The 9 T cell receptor beta chains below were found in one sample sequenced in a study of T cells in localized non-small cell lung cancer. Profiling relied on immunoSEQ multiplex PCR, and the TCRdb table lists in-frame clones only, not all of them. The profile shows about 29,000 clones, roughly 86% of them singletons. Sample: peripheral blood, taken before any cancer treatment. The receptors were sampled from a male donor at least 60 years old with stage I lung adenocarcinoma.

V usage is TRBV2 and J usage is TRBJ2-2; D may be TRBD1 or TRBD2 (5 bases each). Germline assignment: CDR1 SNHLY and CDR2 FYNNEI. With 6 bases removed from V and 6 bases from J, the gap between germline ends came to 11 bases. This CDR3 has 13 amino acids. The CDR3 DNA follows: TGTGCCAGCAGATCGGGGACGGCCGGGGAGCTGTTTTTT. Its protein product is CASRSGTAGELFF. Filled out from reference TRBV2 and TRBJ2-2, the complete variable domain reads EPEVTQTPSHQVTQMGQEVILRCVPISNHLYFYWYRQILGQKVEFLVSFYNNEISEKSEIFDDQFSVERPDGSNFTLKIRSTKLEDSAMYFCASRSGTAGELFFGEGSRLTVL.

This chain links TRBV27 with TRBJ2-1, with a possible D match to TRBD2 (6 bases). The germline V and J ends were trimmed by 3 bases and 0 bases, with 21 bases remaining between them. The CDR3 has 19 residues. Germline CDR1 MNHEY, CDR2 SMNVEV (reference sequence). The CDR3 nucleotides read TGTGCCAGCAGTTTCCGGGGCGCCGGGGGTCCGAGCTCCTACAATGAGCAGTTCTTC. Amino acids: CASSFRGAGGPSSYNEQFF.

The chain has TRBV30 and TRBJ2-5; D ambiguous. The V end lost 0 bases, the J end lost 0 bases, and 5 bases lay between the germline ends. Germline CDR1 GTSNPN, CDR2 SVGIG (reference sequence). The CDR3 has 13 amino acids. In DNA, the CDR3 is TGTGCCTGGAGTGTTTCGTACCAAGAGACCCAGTACTTC. Translated: CAWSVSYQETQYF.

Only a few counts were recorded for this clone. The chain has TRBV10-1 and TRBJ1-2, with TRBD1 as a possible D gene (6 bases). Trimming removed 0 bases at V and 8 bases at J, with 13 bases between. There are 14 residues in the CDR3. Germline loops: CDR1 WNHNN, CDR2 SYGVQD (reference sequence). DNA of the CDR3: TGCGCCAGCAGTGAGTCGGGGGCCATTTGGGGCTACACCTTC. Its protein is CASSESGAIWGYTF.

The chain is built from TRBV5-8 and TRBJ1-1; TRBD1 matches 7 bases. Germline loops: CDR1 SGHTS, CDR2 YDEGEE. The V segment lost 1 base and the J segment 4 bases; nucleotides outside the gene matches: 7. The CDR3 loop spans 15 amino acids. This chain's CDR3 is CASSLMGGGRTEAFF. The CDR3, as DNA: TGTGCCAGCAGCTTGATGGGAGGGGGCCGCACTGAAGCTTTCTTT.

V and J are TRBV4-2 and TRBJ2-3; TRBD2 matches at 9 bases. The germline CDR1 and CDR2 sequences are LGHNA and YNFKEQ. The CDR3 loop spans 16 amino acids. J was trimmed by 2 bases and V by 4 bases; bases with no gene match: 7. CDR3 in amino acids: CASSRILAGVTDTQYF. The CDR3 DNA reads as TGTGCCAGCAGCCGGATACTAGCGGGTGTCACAGATACGCAGTATTTT.

In DNA form, the CDR3 reads TGTGCCAGCAGCTTAGACAGCTTCAATCAGCCCCAGCATTTT. The encoded protein is CASSLDSFNQPQHF. The rearrangement uses TRBV7-2 and TRBJ1-5; D gene unclear. CDR1 and CDR2 from the germline V gene are SGHTA and FQGNSA. V lost 1 base and J 3 bases, leaving 7 bases between the germline ends. This CDR3 is 14 amino acids long. Looking up the rest from reference TRBV7-2 and TRBJ1-5 gives the full variable domain: GAGVSQSPSNKVTEKGKDVELRCDPISGHTALYWYRQSLGQGLEFLIYFQGNSAPDKSGLPSDRFSAERTGGSVSTLTIQRTQQEDSAVYLCASSLDSFNQPQHFGDGTRLSIL.

V and J are TRBV19 and TRBJ1-4; no firm D call. V was trimmed by 7 bases and J by 1 base, leaving 13 bases between them. The CDR3 loop spans 15 amino acids. The germline gives CDR1 LNHDA, CDR2 SQIVND (reference sequence). The CDR3 region has the DNA TGTGCCAGTAAGGTACAGCCTAGAACTAATGAAAAACTGTTTTTT. Its translation is CASKVQPRTNEKLFF.

The chain employs TRBV7-2 and TRBJ1-1; D unresolved. This CDR3 region has 12 residues. V was trimmed by 4 bases and J by 9 bases, leaving 12 bases between them. Germline V lookup: CDR1 SGHTA, CDR2 FQGNSA. As DNA, the CDR3 is TGTGCCAGCAGCTCTGGTTATTCGCAAGCTTTCTTT. Encoded protein: CASSSGYSQAFF. Combining the CDR3 with reference TRBV7-2 and TRBJ1-1 gives the whole variable domain GAGVSQSPSNKVTEKGKDVELRCDPISGHTALYWYRQSLGQGLEFLIYFQGNSAPDKSGLPSDRFSAERTGGSVSTLTIQRTQQEDSAVYLCASSSGYSQAFFGQGTRLTVV.